Listed below are T cell receptor beta chains from one sample, sequenced in a study of blood T cell repertoires in COVID-19. Libraries were prepared by immunoSEQ multiplex PCR; TCRdb keeps only in-frame clonotypes and omits some of them. The sample has fewer than 350,000 clones, 80% to 90% seen once. Material for sequencing was peripheral blood. The receptors were sampled from a woman in her forties or fifties who had recovered from COVID-19. CDR3s include the opening cysteine and the closing phenylalanine or tryptophan. The order of the fields is D gene, clone size, J gene, V gene, CDR3 DNA, CDR3 protein. The D gene is left open where the match is weak. Expanded clones get a size class; other rows say once, few or many, or leave the size out.

>NA|few|TRBJ1-4|TRBV5-1
TGCGCCAGCAGCCTAGGTGGTTCCTCTAATGAAAAACTGTTTTTT
CASSLGGSSNEKLFF
>NA|once|TRBJ2-1|TRBV7-8
TGTGCCAGCAGCTTCAACCAGGGCCTATACAATGAGCAGTTCTTC
CASSFNQGLYNEQFF
>TRBD1|NA|TRBJ1-2|TRBV7-9
TGTGCCAGCAGCTCCAACAGGGGTGACTATGGCTACACCTTC
CASSSNRGDYGYTF
>TRBD1|NA|TRBJ1-1|TRBV7-8
TGTGCCAGCAGCCACCGGGACAGCCCCTACACTGAAGCTTTCTTT
CASSHRDSPYTEAFF
>NA|few|TRBJ2-6|TRBV2
TGTGCCGGAAGACGGGACTCTGGGGCCAACGTCCTGACTTTC
CAGRRDSGANVLTF
>NA|NA|TRBJ1-2|TRBV28
TGTGCCAGCAGTCCTCACAGCCGCTGGGGAGACGGTGGCTACACCTTC
CASSPHSRWGDGGYTF
>TRBD2|NA|TRBJ2-1|TRBV7-3
TGTGCCAGCAGCTTGGCGGGAGCCCGCTCCTACAATGAGCAGTTCTTC
CASSLAGARSYNEQFF
>TRBD1|NA|TRBJ1-3|TRBV7-6
TGTGCCAGCAGCTTAGTAACGGGACAGCTATATTTT
CASSLVTGQLYF
>TRBD2|NA|TRBJ2-5|TRBV6-6
TGTGCCAGCAGACAGGGCGCGGGGGGGACCCAGTACTTC
CASRQGAGGTQYF
>TRBD2|NA|TRBJ2-7|TRBV7-6
TGTGCCAGCAGTTCCACTAGCGGGAGGGGTTACGAGCAGTACTTC
CASSSTSGRGYEQYF